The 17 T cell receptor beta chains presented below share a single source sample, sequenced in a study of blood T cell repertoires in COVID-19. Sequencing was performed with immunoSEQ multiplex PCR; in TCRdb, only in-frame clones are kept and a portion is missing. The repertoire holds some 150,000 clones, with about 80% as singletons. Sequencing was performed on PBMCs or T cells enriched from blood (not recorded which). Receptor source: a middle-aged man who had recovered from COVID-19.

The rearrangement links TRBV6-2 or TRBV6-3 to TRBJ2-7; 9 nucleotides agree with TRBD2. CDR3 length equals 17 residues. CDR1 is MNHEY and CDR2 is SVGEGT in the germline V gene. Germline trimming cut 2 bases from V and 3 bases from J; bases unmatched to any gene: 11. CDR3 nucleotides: TGTGCCAGCAGTTACCGCCTCGGACTAGCGCTTGACTACGAGCAGTACTTC. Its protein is CASSYRLGLALDYEQYF.

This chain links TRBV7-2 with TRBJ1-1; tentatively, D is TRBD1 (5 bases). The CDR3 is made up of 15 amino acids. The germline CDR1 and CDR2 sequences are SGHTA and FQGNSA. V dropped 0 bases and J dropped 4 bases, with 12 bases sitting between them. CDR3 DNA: TGTGCCAGCAGCTTAGCGCAGGGTGTTGCCACTGAAGCTTTCTTT. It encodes CASSLAQGVATEAFF.

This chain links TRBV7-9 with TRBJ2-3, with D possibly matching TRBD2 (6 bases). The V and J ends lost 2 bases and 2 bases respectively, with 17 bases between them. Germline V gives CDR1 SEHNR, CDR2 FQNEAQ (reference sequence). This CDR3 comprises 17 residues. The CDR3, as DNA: TGTGCCAGCAGCTTAAATGTATGGGGGGATCTCACAGATACGCAGTATTTT. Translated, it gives CASSLNVWGDLTDTQYF.

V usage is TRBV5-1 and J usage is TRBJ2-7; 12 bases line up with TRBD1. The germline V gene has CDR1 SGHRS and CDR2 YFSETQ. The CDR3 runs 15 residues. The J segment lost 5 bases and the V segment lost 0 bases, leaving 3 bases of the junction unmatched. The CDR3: CASSLAGTGGHEQYF. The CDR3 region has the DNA TGCGCCAGCAGCTTGGCCGGGACAGGGGGCCACGAGCAGTACTTC.

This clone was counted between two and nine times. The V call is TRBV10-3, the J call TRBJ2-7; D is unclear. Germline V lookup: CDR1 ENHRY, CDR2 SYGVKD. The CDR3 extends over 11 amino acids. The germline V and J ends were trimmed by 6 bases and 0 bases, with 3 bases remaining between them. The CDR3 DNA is TGTGCCATCAGCCACTCCTACGAGCAGTACTTC. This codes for CAISHSYEQYF.

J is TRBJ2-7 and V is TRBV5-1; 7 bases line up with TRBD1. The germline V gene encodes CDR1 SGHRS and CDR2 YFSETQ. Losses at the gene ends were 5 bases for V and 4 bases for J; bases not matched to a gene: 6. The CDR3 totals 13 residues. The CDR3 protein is CASSRQGGYEQYF. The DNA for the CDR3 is TGCGCCAGCAGTAGACAGGGTGGGTACGAGCAGTACTTC.

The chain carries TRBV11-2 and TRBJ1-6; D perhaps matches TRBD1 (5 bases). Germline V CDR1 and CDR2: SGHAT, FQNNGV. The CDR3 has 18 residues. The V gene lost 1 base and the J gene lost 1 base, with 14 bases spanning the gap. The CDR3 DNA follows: TGTGCCAGCAGCTTAGTCCGCGGGGCGGAATCCTATAATTCACCCCTCCACTTT. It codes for CASSLVRGAESYNSPLHF. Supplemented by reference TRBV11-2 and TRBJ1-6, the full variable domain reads EAGVAQSPRYKIIEKRQSVAFWCNPISGHATLYWYQQILGQGPKLLIQFQNNGVVDDSQLPKDRFSAERLKGVDSTLKIQPAKLEDSAVYLCASSLVRGAESYNSPLHFGNGTRLTVT.

The DNA of the CDR3 is TGTGCCAGCAGACCCACAGGGCCGACTTGGGAGCAGTACTTC. This gives the protein CASRPTGPTWEQYF. This sequence joins TRBV28 and TRBJ2-7; tentative D call: TRBD1 (6 bases). V lost 6 bases, J lost 7 bases, and 19 bases lay in between. The CDR3 is 14 amino acids. The V gene's germline CDR1 is MDHEN and CDR2 SYDVKM.

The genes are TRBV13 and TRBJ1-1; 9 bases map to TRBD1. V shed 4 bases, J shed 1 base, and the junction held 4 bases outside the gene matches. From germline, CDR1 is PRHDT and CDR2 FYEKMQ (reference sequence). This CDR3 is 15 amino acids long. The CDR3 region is CASSYPGQGNTEAFF. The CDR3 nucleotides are TGTGCCAGCAGCTATCCGGGACAGGGGAACACTGAAGCTTTCTTT.

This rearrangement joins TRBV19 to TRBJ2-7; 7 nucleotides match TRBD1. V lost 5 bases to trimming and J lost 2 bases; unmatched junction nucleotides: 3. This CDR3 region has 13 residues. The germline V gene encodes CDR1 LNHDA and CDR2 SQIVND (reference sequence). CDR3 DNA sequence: TGTGCCAGTAGTCCGGGACAGACCTACGAGCAGTACTTC. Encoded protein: CASSPGQTYEQYF. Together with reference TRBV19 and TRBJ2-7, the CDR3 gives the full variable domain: DGGITQSPKYLFRKEGQNVTLSCEQNLNHDAMYWYRQDPGQGLRLIYYSQIVNDFQKGDIAEGYSVSREKKESFPLTVTSAQKNPTAFYLCASSPGQTYEQYFGPGTRLTVT.

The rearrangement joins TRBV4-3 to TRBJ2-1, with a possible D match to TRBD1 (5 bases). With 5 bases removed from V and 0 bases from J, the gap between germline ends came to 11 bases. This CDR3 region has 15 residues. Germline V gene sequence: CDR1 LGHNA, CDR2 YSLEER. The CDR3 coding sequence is TGCGCCAGCAGCAAACAGGCAACCTCCTACAATGAGCAGTTCTTC. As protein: CASSKQATSYNEQFF.

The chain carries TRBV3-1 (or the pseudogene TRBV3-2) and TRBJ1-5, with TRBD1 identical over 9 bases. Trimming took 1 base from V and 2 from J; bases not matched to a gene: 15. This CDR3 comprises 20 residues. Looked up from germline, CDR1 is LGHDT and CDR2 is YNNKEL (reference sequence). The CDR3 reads CASSQASRWDRVGRNQPQHF. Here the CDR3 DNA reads TGTGCCAGCAGCCAAGCATCGAGGTGGGACAGGGTTGGACGCAATCAGCCCCAGCATTTT.

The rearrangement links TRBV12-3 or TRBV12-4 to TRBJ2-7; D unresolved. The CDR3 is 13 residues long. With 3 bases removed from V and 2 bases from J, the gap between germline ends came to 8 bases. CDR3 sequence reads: CASSFTVTYEQYF. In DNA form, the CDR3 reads TGTGCCAGCAGTTTCACAGTTACCTACGAGCAGTACTTC.

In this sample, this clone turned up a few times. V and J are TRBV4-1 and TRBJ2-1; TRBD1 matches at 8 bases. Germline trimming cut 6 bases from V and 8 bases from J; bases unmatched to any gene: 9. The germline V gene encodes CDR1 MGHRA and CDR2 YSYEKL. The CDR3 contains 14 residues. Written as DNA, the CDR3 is TGCGCCAGCAGAGGACAGGGTATCCGCGATGAGCAGTTCTTC. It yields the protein CASRGQGIRDEQFF.

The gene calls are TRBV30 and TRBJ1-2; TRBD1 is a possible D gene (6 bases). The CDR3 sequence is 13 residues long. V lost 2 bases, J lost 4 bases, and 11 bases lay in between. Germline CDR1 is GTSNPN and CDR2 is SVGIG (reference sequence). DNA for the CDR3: TGTGCCTGGAGTTCAGGACAGATCTATGGCTACACCTTC. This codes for CAWSSGQIYGYTF.

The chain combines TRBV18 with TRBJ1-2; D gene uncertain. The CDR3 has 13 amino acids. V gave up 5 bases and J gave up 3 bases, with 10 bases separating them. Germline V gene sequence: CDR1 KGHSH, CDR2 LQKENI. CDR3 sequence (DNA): TGTGCCAGCTCAGACCGGGGTGACTATGGCTACACCTTC. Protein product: CASSDRGDYGYTF.

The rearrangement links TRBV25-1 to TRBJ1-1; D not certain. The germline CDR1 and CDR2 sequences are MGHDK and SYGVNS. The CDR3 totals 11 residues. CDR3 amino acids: CATLLRSEAFF. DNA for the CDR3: TGTGCAACTCTGCTCAGGTCAGAAGCTTTCTTT.